One sample yielded the 6 T cell receptor beta chains listed below, sequenced in a study of patients and donors after allogeneic stem cell transplantation. TCRdb redid the calling of the RT-PCR reads with MiXCR, one entry per CDR3 protein. The repertoire has approximately 220,000 distinct CDR3 sequences, less than 50% of them found once; the top ten carry roughly 10%. The sequencing sample was made of blood, either unsorted or a sorted T cell fraction (not recorded which). These receptors were collected from a human donor who was either an allogeneic HSCT recipient or a stem cell or donor lymphocyte infusion donor (not recorded which). It is not recorded whose cells these are; they may come from a transplant donor.

In DNA form, the CDR3 reads TGCAGCGTTGAAGATCTAGCCGGCGGGCGGAACACCATATATTTT. Translating gives CSVEDLAGGRNTIYF. The chain employs TRBV29-1 and TRBJ1-3, with unresolved D. Germline-derived CDR1 and CDR2 are SQVTM and ANQGSEA. The CDR3 has 15 residues. Trimming left V 0 bases short and J 7 bases short, with 16 bases between. Based on the CDR3 plus reference TRBV29-1 and TRBJ1-3, the full variable domain is SAVISQKPSRDICQRGTSLTIQCQVDSQVTMMFWYRQQPGQSLTLIATANQGSEATYESGFVIDKFPISRPNLTFSTLTVSNMSPEDSSIYLCSVEDLAGGRNTIYFGEGSWLTVV.

The CDR3 DNA sequence: TGCAGTGCTACCCACGGGACAGCGATATACGAGCAGTACTTC. Amino acids: CSATHGTAIYEQYF. V gene TRBV20-1 combines with J gene TRBJ2-7; 7 nucleotides align to TRBD1. The J segment lost 4 bases and the V segment lost 4 bases, leaving 10 bases of the junction unmatched. CDR3 length: 14 residues. Germline V gene lookup returns CDR1 DFQATT and CDR2 SNEGSKA (reference sequence).

The table lists this clonotype with a few counts. V usage is TRBV6-2 or TRBV6-3 and J usage is TRBJ1-1, with D hard to call. Trimming removed 2 bases at V and 5 bases at J, with 9 bases between. This CDR3 is 13 amino acids long. CDR1 is MNHEY and CDR2 is SVGEGT in the germline V gene. The CDR3 protein is CASSYPTRTEAFF. In nucleotides, the CDR3 is TGTGCCAGCAGTTACCCGACACGGACTGAAGCTTTCTTT.

The chain recombines TRBV30 with TRBJ1-4; no reliable D call. Trimming pared 6 bases from V and 4 bases from J, leaving 15 bases between. The germline CDR1 and CDR2 sequences are GTSNPN and SVGIG (reference sequence). CDR3 length: 14 amino acids. The CDR3 sequence is CACYRTGDNEKLFF. In DNA, the CDR3 is TGTGCCTGCTACCGGACGGGAGATAATGAAAAACTGTTTTTT.

This clonotype was observed a few times. V and J are TRBV2 and TRBJ1-2, with a possible D match to TRBD1 (6 bases). Looked up from germline, CDR1 is SNHLY and CDR2 is FYNNEI. V lost 2 bases and J 6 bases, leaving 19 bases between the germline ends. The CDR3 has 16 amino acids. CDR3 nucleotide sequence: TGTGCCAGCAGTGAACCTCATGGGGTCACAGGGCATGGCTACACCTTC. Translated: CASSEPHGVTGHGYTF. The full variable domain, rest sourced from reference TRBV2 and TRBJ1-2, is EPEVTQTPSHQVTQMGQEVILRCVPISNHLYFYWYRQILGQKVEFLVSFYNNEISEKSEIFDDQFSVERPDGSNFTLKIRSTKLEDSAMYFCASSEPHGVTGHGYTFGSGTRLTVV.

This clonotype was found a few times. The rearrangement links TRBV15 to TRBJ1-1; D might be TRBD1 (5 bases). V lost 0 bases and J lost 0, with 14 bases in between. This CDR3 has 17 residues. Germline CDR1 is LNHNV and CDR2 is YYDKDF (reference sequence). The CDR3 spells CATSREDTRLVNTEAFF. For the CDR3, the DNA is TGTGCCACCAGCAGAGAGGACACCCGGCTGGTGAACACTGAAGCTTTCTTT. Looking up the rest from reference TRBV15 and TRBJ1-1 gives the full variable domain: DAMVIQNPRYQVTQFGKPVTLSCSQTLNHNVMYWYQQKSSQAPKLLFHYYDKDFNNEADTPDNFQSRRPNTSFCFLDIRSPGLGDTAMYLCATSREDTRLVNTEAFFGQGTRLTVV.